This passage covers 19 T cell receptor beta chains from one sample sequenced in a study of blood T cell repertoires in COVID-19. Assay: immunoSEQ multiplex PCR; the TCRdb copy retains only in-frame clones and omits some. The table shows a few hundred thousand clones, with 92% occurring only once. Specimen: PBMCs or T cells enriched from blood (not recorded which). Receptors originate from a woman aged 30 to 39 who had recovered from COVID-19.

The chain uses TRBV5-1 and TRBJ2-5; weak D call: TRBD1 (6 bases). The germline V gene encodes CDR1 SGHRS and CDR2 YFSETQ. V was pared by 0 bases and J by 2 bases, with 11 bases between. The CDR3 has 15 residues. CDR3 coding DNA: TGCGCCAGCAGCTTGGCCGTCGACAGGCAAGAGACCCAGTACTTC. It yields the protein CASSLAVDRQETQYF.

The genes are TRBV5-1 and TRBJ1-4; 11 bases fit TRBD1. Germline V gives CDR1 SGHRS, CDR2 YFSETQ. V was clipped by 4 bases and J by 8 bases; unmatched bases: 13. The CDR3 is 17 amino acids. The CDR3 sequence is CASSVRTGGLIGEKLFF. CDR3 nucleotide sequence: TGCGCCAGCAGCGTGCGGACAGGGGGCTTAATCGGCGAAAAACTGTTTTTT.

The V and J genes are TRBV7-9 and TRBJ2-1, with 13 bases aligning to TRBD2. This CDR3 contains 15 residues. Germline V lookup: CDR1 SEHNR, CDR2 FQNEAQ (reference sequence). V trimming: 5 bases; J trimming: 8 bases; junction bases outside the gene matches: 6. CDR3: CASSPGTSGTDEQFF. In nucleotides, the CDR3 is TGTGCCAGCAGCCCTGGGACTAGCGGGACGGATGAGCAGTTCTTC.

V gene TRBV4-3 combines with J gene TRBJ1-6; D might be TRBD1 (5 bases). This CDR3 has 12 amino acids. Trimming left V 4 bases short and J 10 bases short, with 8 bases between. Germline V CDR1 and CDR2: LGHNA, YSLEER. DNA of the CDR3: TGCGCCAGCAGCCTTCGGGGGTCACCCCTCCACTTT. Translated, it gives CASSLRGSPLHF.

This sequence joins TRBV10-3 and TRBJ2-5; 15 bases align to TRBD2. CDR3 length: 16 amino acids. Germline CDR1 is ENHRY and CDR2 is SYGVKD. Unmatched junction bases numbered 3, after V lost 3 bases and J lost 4 bases. CDR3: CAISDGLAGGPETQYF. The CDR3 DNA reads as TGTGCCATCAGTGACGGACTAGCGGGGGGGCCAGAGACCCAGTACTTC.

The chain links TRBV3-1 (or the pseudogene TRBV3-2) to TRBJ2-5, with TRBD2 identical over 13 bases. This CDR3 comprises 16 residues. Germline CDR1 reads LGHDT; CDR2 reads YNNKEL (reference sequence). The V and J ends lost 4 bases and 5 bases, in that order; junction bases with no gene match: 7. CDR3 bases: TGTGCCAGCAGCCTAAGACTAGCGGGGGGCGGGGAGACCCAGTACTTC. This encodes CASSLRLAGGGETQYF.

The chain carries TRBV28 and TRBJ1-2; D unclear. Germline-derived CDR1 and CDR2 are MDHEN and SYDVKM. This CDR3 has 13 amino acids. V lost 6 bases to trimming and J lost 3 bases, with 11 bases between them. CDR3 amino acids: CASSVLVDYGYTF. The CDR3 DNA is TGTGCCAGCAGCGTTTTAGTGGACTATGGCTACACCTTC.

J is TRBJ1-5 and V is TRBV9; D possibly corresponds to TRBD1 (6 bases). V was cut by 4 bases and J by 5 bases, with 13 bases left in between. Germline V gene lookup returns CDR1 SGDLS and CDR2 YYNGEE. This CDR3 has 14 amino acids. CDR3 in amino acids: CASSIMDSHQPQHF. The DNA of the CDR3 is TGTGCCAGCAGCATAATGGACAGCCATCAGCCCCAGCATTTT.

V gene TRBV7-9 combines with J gene TRBJ1-6; a weak D match, TRBD1 (6 bases). Germline V gene data show CDR1 as SEHNR and CDR2 as FQNEAQ (reference sequence). CDR3 length: 15 amino acids. V was pared by 5 bases and J by 8 bases, with 16 bases between. As DNA, the CDR3 is TGTGCCAGCAGCCTACAGGGCCCAGGGGATTCACCCCTCCACTTT. Amino acids: CASSLQGPGDSPLHF.

The chain joins TRBV5-4 to TRBJ2-7; 9 bases align to TRBD2. The CDR3 has 19 amino acids. Losses at the gene ends were 10 bases for V and 0 bases for J; bases not matched to a gene: 23. Germline V gene sequence: CDR1 SGHNT, CDR2 YYREEE (reference sequence). Written as DNA, the CDR3 is TGTGCCGGGGAAATCGGGCTAGCGGGATCCCCAATACACTCCTACGAGCAGTACTTC. Translated, it gives CAGEIGLAGSPIHSYEQYF.

The V and J genes are TRBV7-2 and TRBJ2-3; TRBD2 aligns across 8 bases. The ends lost 5 bases at V and 3 bases at J; junction bases unmatched: 10. CDR3 length equals 16 residues. Germline lookup yields CDR1 SGHTA and CDR2 FQGNSA. The CDR3: CASSLTRTSRTDTQYF. The CDR3, as DNA: TGTGCCAGCAGCCTCACCAGGACTAGCAGGACAGATACGCAGTATTTT.

This clone was recorded only once. J is TRBJ2-3 and V is TRBV11-3; maybe TRBD1 (5 bases). The ends were cut back, 3 bases at V and 4 bases at J, with 8 bases in the middle. CDR3 length: 13 amino acids. The V gene's germline CDR1 is SGHNT and CDR2 YENEEA. The chain's CDR3 is CASSLPGSDTQYF. CDR3 DNA: TGTGCCAGCAGCTTGCCAGGGTCAGATACGCAGTATTTT.

The sample holds one count of this clone. This rearrangement joins TRBV7-8 to TRBJ1-3; 8 bases agree with TRBD1. V lost 4 bases and J lost 0; bases outside the gene matches: 14. Germline CDR1 reads SGHVS; CDR2 reads FQNEAQ. The CDR3 totals 19 residues. Here the CDR3 reads CASSSSTGTGFFSGNTIYF. The CDR3 DNA is TGTGCCAGCAGCTCATCGACCGGGACAGGATTTTTCTCTGGAAACACCATATATTTT.

The chain couples TRBV4-1 to TRBJ2-3, with D maybe TRBD2 (6 bases). This CDR3 is 15 amino acids long. CDR1 and CDR2 from the germline V gene are MGHRA and YSYEKL. V was pared by 3 bases and J by 2 bases, with 12 bases between. As DNA, the CDR3 is TGCGCCAGCAGCCAGGCCCTAGCGACCACAGATACGCAGTATTTT. Protein product: CASSQALATTDTQYF.

This clone turned up a few times. V usage is TRBV5-5 and J usage is TRBJ2-7; D is unresolved. The CDR3 loop spans 14 amino acids. CDR1 is SGHKS, CDR2 YYEKEE, per germline (reference sequence). The V gene lost 3 bases and the J gene lost 0 bases, with 10 bases spanning the gap. CDR3 protein: CASSSLVSSYEQYF. CDR3 coding DNA: TGTGCCAGCAGCTCGTTGGTGAGCTCCTACGAGCAGTACTTC.

The chain uses TRBV11-2 and TRBJ2-7; 7 bases are a match to TRBD1. The CDR3 length is 14 residues. J was trimmed by 0 bases and V by 8 bases; bases with no gene match: 7. The germline V gene has CDR1 SGHAT and CDR2 FQNNGV. The CDR3 here is CASSETGPSYEQYF. The CDR3 DNA follows: TGTGCCAGCTCTGAGACAGGGCCCTCCTACGAGCAGTACTTC.

V usage is TRBV28 and J usage is TRBJ1-5; D gene unclear. Trimming took off 1 base at V and 6 bases at J, with 7 bases between the two ends. The germline gives CDR1 MDHEN, CDR2 SYDVKM. There are 13 residues in the CDR3. CDR3 coding DNA: TGTGCCAGCAGTTTATTCCACGGTCAGCCCCAGCATTTT. It specifies CASSLFHGQPQHF.

CDR3 nucleotide sequence: TGTGCCAGCAGCCAGGGGGTAACCGGGACAGGGACCCACAATGAGCAGTTCTTC. It encodes CASSQGVTGTGTHNEQFF. The gene calls are TRBV4-2 and TRBJ2-1; the match to TRBD1 covers 9 bases. Germline-derived CDR1 and CDR2 are LGHNA and YNFKEQ. Trimming took 3 bases from V and 5 from J; bases not matched to a gene: 14. The CDR3 consists of 18 residues.

The V gene is TRBV4-2, the J gene TRBJ2-1; 7 nucleotides match TRBD1. CDR1 and CDR2 from the germline V gene are LGHNA and YNFKEQ. V was clipped by 3 bases and J by 10 bases; unmatched bases: 9. The length of the CDR3 is 14 residues. The CDR3: CASSQAGPRGEQFF. Written as DNA, the CDR3 is TGTGCCAGCAGCCAGGCTGGCCCCAGGGGGGAGCAGTTCTTC.